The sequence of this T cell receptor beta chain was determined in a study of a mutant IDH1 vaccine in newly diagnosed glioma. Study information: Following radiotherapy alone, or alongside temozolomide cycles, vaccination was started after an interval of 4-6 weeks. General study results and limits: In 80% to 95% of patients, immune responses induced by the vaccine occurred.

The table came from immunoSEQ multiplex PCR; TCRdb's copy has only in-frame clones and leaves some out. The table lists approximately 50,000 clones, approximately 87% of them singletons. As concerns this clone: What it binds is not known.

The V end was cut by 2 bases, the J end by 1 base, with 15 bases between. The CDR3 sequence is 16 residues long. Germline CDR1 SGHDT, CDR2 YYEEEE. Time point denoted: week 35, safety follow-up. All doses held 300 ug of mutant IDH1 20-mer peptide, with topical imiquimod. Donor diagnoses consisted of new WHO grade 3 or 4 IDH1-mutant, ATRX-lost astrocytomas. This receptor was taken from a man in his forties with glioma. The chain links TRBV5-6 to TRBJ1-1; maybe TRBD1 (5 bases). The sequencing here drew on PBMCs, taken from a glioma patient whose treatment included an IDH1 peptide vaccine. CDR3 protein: CASSLLLTGPNTEAFF. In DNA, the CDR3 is TGTGCCAGCAGCTTACTTTTGACGGGGCCGAACACTGAAGCTTTCTTT.